This TCR beta chain is drawn from a study of graft-versus-host responses after intestinal transplantation. Looking at the study overall: Once they had received anti-thymocyte globulin induction, all recipients took tacrolimus and steroids for about 3 years.

The method was immunoSEQ multiplex PCR; TCRdb's version includes in-frame clones alone and lacks a portion of them. This sample yields about 120,000 clones, of which roughly 91% are seen a single time; 0.095% to 0.15% belongs to the top ten. Comments on this clone: Its specificity is unknown.

Study-wide results and limits: Present in recipient marrow, GvH clones included some that appeared first in ileum or blood.

The CDR3 has 16 amino acids. The ends lost 3 bases at V and 0 bases at J; junction bases unmatched: 4. Germline CDR1 and CDR2: MGHRA and YSYEKL. The material was unstimulated CD4+ T cells sorted from spleen or lymph node cells, obtained before intestinal transplant. The rearrangement links TRBV4-1 to TRBJ2-7, with 11 bases aligning to TRBD2. This clonotype was sampled from a human donor who received an intestinal transplant. CDR3 in amino acids: CASSQGLADSSYEQYF. DNA of the CDR3: TGCGCCAGCAGCCAGGGACTAGCGGACTCCTCCTACGAGCAGTACTTC.